A selection of T cell receptor beta chains follows, all from one sample in a study of OX40 agonist ivuxolimab in advanced cancers. Assay: immunoSEQ multiplex PCR; the TCRdb copy retains only in-frame clones and omits some. The sample shows 25,000 to 30,000 clones, about four fifths of them seen only once. Sequencing was performed on CD4+ or CD8+ T cells sorted from blood, taken in a trial of the OX40 agonist ivuxolimab. These receptors all come from an adult with an advanced solid tumor such as melanoma, head and neck, liver or kidney cancer. Each CDR3 is given with its conserved first and last residue. A D gene is named only where the DNA matches it firmly. For some rows the clone size is stated as once, few or many, or as a class when expanded; others skip it.

d_call j_call v_call clone_size cdr3_aa cdr3_nt
. TRBJ1-1 TRBV5-1 . CASSLGSGGTEAFF TGCGCCAGCAGCTTGGGATCTGGGGGTACTGAAGCTTTCTTT
. TRBJ2-1 TRBV28 . CASSLLDPYNEQFF TGTGCCAGCAGTTTATTGGACCCGTACAATGAGCAGTTCTTC
TRBD1 TRBJ1-5 TRBV7-9 . CASSWTGERQPQHF TGTGCCAGCAGCTGGACAGGGGAAAGGCAGCCCCAGCATTTT
TRBD1 TRBJ1-1 TRBV11-2 . CASSLLAGGKNTEAFF TGTGCCAGCAGCTTACTGGCAGGGGGTAAGAACACTGAAGCTTTCTTT
. TRBJ2-3 TRBV13 . CASSFSTWALSPTQYF TGTGCCAGCAGCTTTAGTACGTGGGCCTTATCCCCTACGCAGTATTTT
TRBD1 TRBJ2-7 TRBV4-1 few CASSQPRQGFYEQYF TGCGCCAGCAGCCAACCAAGACAGGGGTTCTACGAGCAGTACTTC
. TRBJ2-7 TRBV7-6 . CASSGRMMAGVYEQYF TGTGCCAGCAGCGGACGGATGATGGCAGGGGTATACGAGCAGTACTTC
. TRBJ2-3 TRBV9 . CASSSSRGPADTQYF TGTGCCAGCAGCAGCTCAAGGGGCCCTGCGGATACGCAGTATTTT
. TRBJ1-1 TRBV11-2 . CASSLDDWGTEAFF TGTGCCAGCAGCTTAGATGACTGGGGCACTGAAGCTTTCTTT
. TRBJ2-7 TRBV10-2 few CASSDSLDYEQYF TGCGCCAGCAGTGATTCTTTGGACTACGAGCAGTACTTC
TRBD2 TRBJ2-7 TRBV5-5 . CASSLRRGGTYEQYF TGTGCCAGCAGCTTGCGGAGGGGAGGGACCTACGAGCAGTACTTC
. TRBJ1-4 TRBV6-6 . CASSYTSGGKLFF TGTGCCAGCAGTTACACTTCGGGGGGAAAACTGTTTTTT
. TRBJ2-7 TRBV30 . CAWSVGRARYEQYF TGTGCCTGGAGTGTGGGCAGGGCGCGCTACGAGCAGTACTTC
. TRBJ2-1 TRBV5-1 . CASSPLGGGGNEQFF TGCGCCAGCAGCCCACTAGGGGGGGGAGGCAATGAGCAGTTCTTC
TRBD1 TRBJ1-2 TRBV9 . CASSENTGGDGYTF TGTGCCAGCAGCGAAAACACAGGGGGTGATGGCTACACCTTC
. TRBJ2-7 TRBV28 . CASSSPQLREQYF TGTGCCAGCAGTTCTCCCCAGTTGCGCGAGCAGTACTTC
. TRBJ2-4 TRBV5-4 . CASSAGQAELGNIQYF TGTGCCAGCAGCGCAGGGCAGGCGGAGTTAGGGAACATTCAGTACTTC
. TRBJ2-1 TRBV19 . CASSTLASSYNEQFF TGTGCCAGTAGTACCCTAGCGAGCTCCTACAATGAGCAGTTCTTC
. TRBJ2-1 TRBV27 . CASSLDSWPNEQFF TGTGCCAGCAGTTTAGACTCCTGGCCGAATGAGCAGTTCTTC
TRBD1 TRBJ1-1 TRBV10-1 . CASSENRGRANTEAFF TGCGCCAGCAGTGAGAACAGGGGGCGAGCGAACACTGAAGCTTTCTTT
. TRBJ2-7 TRBV4-1 . CASSQVLLTGTSYEQYF TGCGCCAGCAGCCAAGTTCTGCTGACAGGGACTTCCTACGAGCAGTACTTC
. TRBJ2-3 TRBV10-2 once CASSEAGLFTDTQYF TGCGCCAGCAGTGAAGCGGGTTTATTCACAGATACGCAGTATTTT
TRBD1 TRBJ2-3 TRBV13 . CASSSLRDRGYTDTQYF TGTGCCAGCAGCTCCCTCCGGGACAGGGGATACACAGATACGCAGTATTTT
. TRBJ2-7 TRBV7-3 . CASSLRGGNSYEQYF TGTGCCAGCAGCTTAAGAGGCGGGAACTCCTACGAGCAGTACTTC
. TRBJ2-7 TRBV9 . CASSSPGRGSRDEQYF TGTGCCAGCAGCTCCCCCGGACGGGGGTCCCGTGACGAGCAGTACTTC